The rows below give T cell receptor beta chains drawn from one sample of a study of T-cell reconstitution after alpha-beta-depleted transplantation in children. TCRdb redid the calling of the PCR reads with MiXCR, one entry per CDR3 protein. The table shows roughly 610,000 distinct CDR3 sequences, with roughly a tenth occurring only once. Source: PBMCs from the stem cell graft donor, taken from the stem cell graft. These receptors were collected from a human donor who donated a stem cell graft to a child with acute myeloid leukemia. Both conserved end residues are part of each CDR3. The D gene is left open where the match is weak. Clone size appears in some rows only: once, few, many, or a class for an expanded clone.

- | TRBJ2-1 | TRBD2 | TRBV9 | TGTGCCAGCAGCGTAGGGTTAGCGGGAGATTACAATGAGCAGTTCTTC | CASSVGLAGDYNEQFF
few | TRBJ1-2 | - | TRBV6-1 | TGTGCCAGCACTGGAGGGAGTACTTATGGCTACACCTTC | CASTGGSTYGYTF
few | TRBJ2-3 | TRBD1 | TRBV20-1 | TGCAGTGCTTCCTCCCCGGGACAGGGTCCCACAGATACGCAGTATTTT | CSASSPGQGPTDTQYF
few | TRBJ2-3 | TRBD2 | TRBV30 | TGTGCCTGGAGTCCCCAGTGGGGACTAGGGACAGATACGCAGTATTTT | CAWSPQWGLGTDTQYF
- | TRBJ2-3 | - | TRBV20-1 | TGCAGTGCTAGAGGTTTTGCTGCCGGTGCAGATACGCAGTATTTT | CSARGFAAGADTQYF
- | TRBJ2-7 | TRBD2 | TRBV20-1 | TGCAGTGCTAGAGTAATCAAGGGACTAGCGGGAGGTTTATCCTACGAGCTGTACTTC | CSARVIKGLAGGLSYELYF
- | TRBJ1-3 | - | TRBV10-3 | TGTGCCATCAGCTTTCAGGGTAGCGCTGGAAACACCATATATTTT | CAISFQGSAGNTIYF
- | TRBJ1-1 | TRBD1 | TRBV10-3 | TGTGCCATCAGAGGTGACAGGGGTACACACACTGAAGCTTTCTTT | CAIRGDRGTHTEAFF
few | TRBJ2-1 | - | TRBV6-1 | TGTGCCAGCAGTGGCTCTCTGGATGTCAATGAGCAGTTCTTC | CASSGSLDVNEQFF
- | TRBJ2-7 | TRBD2 | TRBV4-1 | TGCGCCAGCAGCCAGCTCAGGGCGGGAGGGTCCTACGAGCAGTACTTC | CASSQLRAGGSYEQYF
- | TRBJ2-1 | - | TRBV24-1 | TGTGCCACCAGTGAGGCCGGGACGGGAAGGGGTAATGAGCAGTTCTTC | CATSEAGTGRGNEQFF
- | TRBJ2-4 | - | TRBV20-1 | TGCTGTGCTAGAGATCTTCAGGGTGAACTAGCCAAAAACATTCAGTACTTC | CCARDLQGELAKNIQYF
- | TRBJ2-7 | - | TRBV14 | TGTGCCAGCAGCCAAGGGGCAGGGGTAGGCTACGAGCAGTACTTC | CASSQGAGVGYEQYF
many | TRBJ2-5 | TRBD2 | TRBV5-6 | TGTGCCAGCACCCTTAGCGGGAGCCAGAACCCAGAGACCCAGTACTTC | CASTLSGSQNPETQYF